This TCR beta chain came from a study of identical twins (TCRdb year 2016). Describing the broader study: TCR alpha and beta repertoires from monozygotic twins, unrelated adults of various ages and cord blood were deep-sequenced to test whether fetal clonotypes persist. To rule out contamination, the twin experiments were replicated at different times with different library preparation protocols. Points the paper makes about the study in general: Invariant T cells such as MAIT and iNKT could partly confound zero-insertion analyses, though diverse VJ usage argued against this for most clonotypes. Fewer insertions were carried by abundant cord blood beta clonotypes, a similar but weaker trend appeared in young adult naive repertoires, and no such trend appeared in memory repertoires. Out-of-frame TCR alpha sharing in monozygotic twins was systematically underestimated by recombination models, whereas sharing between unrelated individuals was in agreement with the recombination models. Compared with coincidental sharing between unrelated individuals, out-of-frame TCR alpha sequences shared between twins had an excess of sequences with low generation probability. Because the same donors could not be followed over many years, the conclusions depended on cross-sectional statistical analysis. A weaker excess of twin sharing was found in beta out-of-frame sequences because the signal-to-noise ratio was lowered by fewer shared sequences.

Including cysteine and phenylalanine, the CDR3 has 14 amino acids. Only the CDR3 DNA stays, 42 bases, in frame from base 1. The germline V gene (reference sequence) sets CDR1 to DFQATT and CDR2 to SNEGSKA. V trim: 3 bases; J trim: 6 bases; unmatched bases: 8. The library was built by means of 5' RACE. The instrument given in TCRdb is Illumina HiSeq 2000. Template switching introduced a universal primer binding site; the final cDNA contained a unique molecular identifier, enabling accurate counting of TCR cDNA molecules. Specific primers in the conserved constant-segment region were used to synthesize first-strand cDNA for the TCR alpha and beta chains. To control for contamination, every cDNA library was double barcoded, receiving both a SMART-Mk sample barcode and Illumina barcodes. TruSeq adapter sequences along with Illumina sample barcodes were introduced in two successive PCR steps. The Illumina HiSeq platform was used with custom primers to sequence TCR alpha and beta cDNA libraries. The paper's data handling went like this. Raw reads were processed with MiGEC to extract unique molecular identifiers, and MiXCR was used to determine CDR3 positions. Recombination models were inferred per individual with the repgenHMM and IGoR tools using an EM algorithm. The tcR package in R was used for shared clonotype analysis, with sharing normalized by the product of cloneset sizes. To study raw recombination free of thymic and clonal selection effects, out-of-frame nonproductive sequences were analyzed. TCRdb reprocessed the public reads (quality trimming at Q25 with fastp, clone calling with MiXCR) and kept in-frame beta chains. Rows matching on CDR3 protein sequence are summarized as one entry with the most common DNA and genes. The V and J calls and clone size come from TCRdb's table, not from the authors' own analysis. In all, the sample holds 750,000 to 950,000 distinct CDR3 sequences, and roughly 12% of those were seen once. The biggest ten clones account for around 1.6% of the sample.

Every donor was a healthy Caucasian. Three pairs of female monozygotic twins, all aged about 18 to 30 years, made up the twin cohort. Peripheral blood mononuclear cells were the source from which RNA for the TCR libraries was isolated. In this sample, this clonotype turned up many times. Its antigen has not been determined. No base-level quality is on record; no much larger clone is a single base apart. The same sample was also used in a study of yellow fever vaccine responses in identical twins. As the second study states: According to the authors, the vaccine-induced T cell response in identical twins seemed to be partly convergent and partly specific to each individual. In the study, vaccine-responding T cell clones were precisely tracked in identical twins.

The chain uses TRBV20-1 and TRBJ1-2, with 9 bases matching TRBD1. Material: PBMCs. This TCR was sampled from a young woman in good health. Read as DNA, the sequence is TGCAGTGCTAGTCCGGGACAGGGTTCTGATGGCTACACCTTC. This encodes CSASPGQGSDGYTF.